These 26 T cell receptor beta chains originate from one sample sequenced in a study of OX40 agonist ivuxolimab in advanced cancers. TCRdb's copy holds only in-frame clones and misses some; the assay was immunoSEQ multiplex PCR. The data show under 60,000 clones, approximately 90% seen once. Sequenced material: CD4+ or CD8+ T cells sorted from blood, taken in a trial of the OX40 agonist ivuxolimab. Every receptor here comes from an adult with an advanced solid tumor such as melanoma, head and neck, liver or kidney cancer.

The chain recombines TRBV4-2 with TRBJ1-2; no clear D gene. The ends were cut back, 1 base at V and 6 bases at J, with 9 bases in the middle. Germline CDR1 reads LGHNA; CDR2 reads YNFKEQ. The CDR3 extends over 13 amino acids. CDR3 nucleotide sequence: TGTGCCAGCAGCCAAGGAGCGGCCGATGGCTACACCTTC. This gives the protein CASSQGAADGYTF.

The rearrangement uses TRBV27 and TRBJ2-7, with D hard to call. Trimming stripped 0 bases from V and 3 bases from J, with 6 bases between. This CDR3 contains 13 residues. In germline, CDR1 is MNHEY, CDR2 SMNVEV (reference sequence). The CDR3 region has the DNA TGTGCCAGCAGTTTATCTCCCGACTACGAGCAGTACTTC. Protein sequence: CASSLSPDYEQYF.

V usage is TRBV28 and J usage is TRBJ1-5; 7 positions match TRBD1. The CDR3 length is 16 residues. The germline gives CDR1 MDHEN, CDR2 SYDVKM. J gave up 9 bases and V 6 bases, and 17 bases lay outside the gene matches. The chain's CDR3 is CASSTPRDSSVGPQHF. The CDR3 coding sequence is TGTGCCAGCAGCACCCCGAGGGACAGTTCCGTCGGGCCCCAGCATTTT.

The chain employs TRBV7-8 and TRBJ2-3, with D hard to call. V dropped 5 bases and J dropped 4 bases, with 13 bases sitting between them. Germline CDR1 SGHVS, CDR2 FQNEAQ. This CDR3 is built from 14 residues. The CDR3 DNA sequence: TGTGCCAGCAGCCCTAGAGTTCAGGCAGATACGCAGTATTTT. It specifies CASSPRVQADTQYF.

Only a few counts were recorded for this clone. The V call is TRBV6-5, the J call TRBJ2-7; 7 bases line up with TRBD1. Germline lookup yields CDR1 MNHEY and CDR2 SVGAGI. CDR3 size: 13 residues. Trimming cost V 6 bases and J 4 bases; bases outside gene matches: 6. The CDR3 loop is CASRPDREYEQYF. The CDR3 nucleotides read TGTGCCAGCAGACCTGACAGGGAATACGAGCAGTACTTC.

V and J are TRBV19 and TRBJ2-1, with D unclear. Germline V CDR1 and CDR2: LNHDA, SQIVND (reference sequence). V was shortened by 3 bases and J by 2 bases, with 5 bases between the two germline ends. This CDR3 has 13 amino acids. DNA of the CDR3: TGTGCCAGTAGTATTAGAACCTACAATGAGCAGTTCTTC. Its protein is CASSIRTYNEQFF. Full variable domain (outside the CDR3, taken from reference TRBV19 and TRBJ2-1): DGGITQSPKYLFRKEGQNVTLSCEQNLNHDAMYWYRQDPGQGLRLIYYSQIVNDFQKGDIAEGYSVSREKKESFPLTVTSAQKNPTAFYLCASSIRTYNEQFFGPGTRLTVL.

The chain uses TRBV13 and TRBJ2-3; 8 nucleotides agree with TRBD1. This CDR3 region has 14 residues. J was trimmed by 3 bases and V by 5 bases; bases with no gene match: 4. Germline-derived CDR1 and CDR2 are PRHDT and FYEKMQ (reference sequence). The CDR3 coding sequence is TGTGCCAGCAGCGCCCGACAGGGGACAGATACGCAGTATTTT. Translated: CASSARQGTDTQYF.

The genes are TRBV7-2 and TRBJ2-2, with D tentatively TRBD2 (5 bases). V was shortened by 5 bases and J by 6 bases, with 13 bases between the two germline ends. This CDR3 region has 14 residues. CDR1 is SGHTA, CDR2 FQGNSA, per germline. For the CDR3, the DNA is TGTGCCAGCAGCCCCACGGGGAGCCCCGGGGAGCTGTTTTTT. It codes for CASSPTGSPGELFF.

The chain combines TRBV13 with TRBJ2-3; a weak D match, TRBD2 (5 bases). V was trimmed by 5 bases and J by 4 bases, leaving 10 bases between them. There are 13 residues in the CDR3. CDR1 is PRHDT and CDR2 is FYEKMQ in the germline V gene (reference sequence). This CDR3 reads CASSPTEADTQYF. In nucleotides, the CDR3 is TGTGCCAGCAGCCCCACGGAGGCAGATACGCAGTATTTT.

The gene calls are TRBV7-9 and TRBJ2-7; the match to TRBD1 covers 9 bases. There are 17 residues in the CDR3. CDR1 is SEHNR, CDR2 FQNEAQ, per germline (reference sequence). The V gene end was trimmed by 5 bases and the J gene end by 2 bases; junction bases not matched to a gene: 13. The CDR3 region is CASSPRRVGQGTYEQYF. In DNA, the CDR3 is TGTGCCAGCAGCCCCCGGAGGGTGGGACAGGGCACCTACGAGCAGTACTTC.

The chain has TRBV19 and TRBJ2-5, with 8 bases that match TRBD1. The CDR3 spans 15 residues. The V segment lost 4 bases and the J segment 5 bases; nucleotides outside the gene matches: 9. The V gene's germline CDR1 is LNHDA and CDR2 SQIVND (reference sequence). The CDR3 DNA reads TGTGCCAGTAGTACCCGGGACAGGCCGTGGGAGACCCAGTACTTC. Translated, it gives CASSTRDRPWETQYF.

The table lists this clone with a count of one. The chain links TRBV9 to TRBJ2-5; D is perhaps TRBD2 (6 bases). Trimming stripped 3 bases from V and 0 bases from J, with 9 bases between. Looked up from germline, CDR1 is SGDLS and CDR2 is YYNGEE. The CDR3 extends over 14 amino acids. The CDR3 here is CASSAGDYQETQYF. The DNA for the CDR3 is TGTGCCAGCAGCGCCGGGGACTACCAAGAGACCCAGTACTTC.

The DNA of the CDR3 is TGTGCCAGCAGCTTAAATGGGGGGTCGGGAAACGAGCAGTTCTTC. Its translation is CASSLNGGSGNEQFF. The genes are TRBV11-2 and TRBJ2-1, with D perhaps TRBD2 (6 bases). The V end was cut by 2 bases, the J end by 10 bases, with 18 bases between. The CDR3 consists of 15 residues. Per the germline V gene, CDR1 is SGHAT and CDR2 is FQNNGV.

The rearrangement uses TRBV9 and TRBJ2-7, with 10 bases lining up with TRBD1. CDR3 length: 15 amino acids. The ends lost 4 bases at V and 4 bases at J; junction bases unmatched: 8. CDR1 and CDR2 from the germline V gene are SGDLS and YYNGEE. The CDR3 nucleotides read TGTGCCAGCAGCCTCTCAGGGACAGGGGCGTACGAGCAGTACTTC. It is translated as CASSLSGTGAYEQYF. Using reference TRBV9 and TRBJ2-7 for the parts outside the CDR3, the full variable domain is DSGVTQTPKHLITATGQRVTLRCSPRSGDLSVYWYQQSLDQGLQFLIQYYNGEERAKGNILERFSAQQFPDLHSELNLSSLELGDSALYFCASSLSGTGAYEQYFGPGTRLTVT.

The rearrangement joins TRBV28 to TRBJ2-6; 8 bases fit TRBD1. Germline V gene lookup returns CDR1 MDHEN and CDR2 SYDVKM. V lost 6 bases and J lost 0; bases outside the gene matches: 10. The CDR3 totals 18 residues. In DNA form, the CDR3 reads TGTGCCAGCAGCTCCTCCGGGACAGGACCCTCTGGGGCCAACGTCCTGACTTTC. As protein: CASSSSGTGPSGANVLTF.

A single count supports this clone. The gene calls are TRBV6-5 and TRBJ2-1; TRBD1 agrees at 11 bases. The CDR3 covers 16 residues. Trimming at V came to 2 bases and at J to 9 bases, leaving 9 bases not matched to a gene. Germline V CDR1 and CDR2: MNHEY, SVGAGI. This CDR3 reads CASSYRPDRGLGEQFF. As DNA, the CDR3 is TGTGCCAGCAGTTACCGCCCGGACAGGGGGCTTGGTGAGCAGTTCTTC.

The chain is built from TRBV6-1 and TRBJ2-3; 7 bases fit TRBD2. Germline-derived CDR1 and CDR2 are MNHNS and SASEGT. The CDR3 runs 16 residues. V lost 3 bases, J lost 6 bases, and 12 bases stayed unmatched. CDR3: CASSEESGVPGDTQYF. Written as DNA, the CDR3 is TGTGCCAGCAGTGAGGAGAGCGGGGTCCCGGGGGATACGCAGTATTTT.

The chain joins TRBV7-9 to TRBJ1-5, with 10 bases matching TRBD1. V trimming: 0 bases; J trimming: 5 bases; junction bases outside the gene matches: 10. CDR3 length: 18 amino acids. The germline CDR1 and CDR2 sequences are SEHNR and FQNEAQ (reference sequence). CDR3 residues: CASSLAGIGTGADQPQHF. In nucleotides, the CDR3 is TGTGCCAGCAGCTTAGCGGGAATTGGGACAGGGGCTGATCAGCCCCAGCATTTT.

The chain recombines TRBV6-5 with TRBJ2-2; 7 bases are shared with TRBD2. The germline V gene has CDR1 MNHEY and CDR2 SVGAGI. There are 15 residues in the CDR3. The J segment lost 3 bases and the V segment lost 0 bases, leaving 1 base of the junction unmatched. The CDR3 region is CASSYSGGDTGELFF. CDR3 nucleotide sequence: TGTGCCAGCAGTTACTCGGGGGGGGACACCGGGGAGCTGTTTTTT.

This clone occurred once. The DNA for the CDR3 is TGTGCCACCAGCAAGAGAGCGGGGCTCCTAAATGAGCAGTTCTTC. It translates to CATSKRAGLLNEQFF. The gene calls are TRBV15 and TRBJ2-1, with 7 bases matching TRBD2. Germline-derived CDR1 and CDR2 are LNHNV and YYDKDF (reference sequence). CDR3 length: 15 residues. The V gene end was trimmed by 4 bases and the J gene end by 7 bases; junction bases not matched to a gene: 10. Looking up the rest from reference TRBV15 and TRBJ2-1 gives the full variable domain: DAMVIQNPRYQVTQFGKPVTLSCSQTLNHNVMYWYQQKSSQAPKLLFHYYDKDFNNEADTPDNFQSRRPNTSFCFLDIRSPGLGDTAMYLCATSKRAGLLNEQFFGPGTRLTVL.

The rearrangement uses TRBV7-9 and TRBJ2-7; 7 bases agree with TRBD2. With 4 bases clipped from V and 3 bases from J, the junction kept 9 bases outside the gene matches. Germline V gene data show CDR1 as SEHNR and CDR2 as FQNEAQ (reference sequence). This CDR3 has 15 residues. CDR3 loop: CASSSRTSGNYEQYF. The CDR3, as DNA: TGTGCCAGCAGCTCCCGGACTAGTGGGAACTACGAGCAGTACTTC.

The J gene is TRBJ2-1, the V gene TRBV19; no clear D. This CDR3 region has 15 residues. V lost 4 bases to trimming and J lost 0 bases, with 10 bases between them. The germline V gene has CDR1 LNHDA and CDR2 SQIVND (reference sequence). The CDR3 bases are TGTGCCAGTAGTACCGCTCACTCCTCCTACAATGAGCAGTTCTTC. It yields the protein CASSTAHSSYNEQFF.

This clone came up a few times. The rearrangement uses TRBV15 and TRBJ1-1; 9 nucleotides match TRBD1. The CDR3 is 15 amino acids. Germline trimming cut 6 bases from V and 0 bases from J; bases unmatched to any gene: 5. CDR1 is LNHNV and CDR2 is YYDKDF in the germline V gene (reference sequence). The DNA of the CDR3 is TGTGCCACCAGATACAGGGGGCAGGTGAACACTGAAGCTTTCTTT. Its protein product is CATRYRGQVNTEAFF.

J is TRBJ1-2 and V is TRBV27; weak D call: TRBD1 (6 bases). With 4 bases removed from V and 4 bases from J, the gap between germline ends came to 19 bases. There are 16 residues in the CDR3. The germline V gene encodes CDR1 MNHEY and CDR2 SMNVEV (reference sequence). The CDR3 sequence: CASSYLPSGTSYGYTF. DNA of the CDR3: TGTGCCAGCAGTTACCTACCCTCCGGGACATCCTATGGCTACACCTTC.

The chain recombines TRBV15 with TRBJ2-3, with 11 nucleotides matching TRBD2. The CDR3 is 14 amino acids. V lost 5 bases to trimming and J lost 5 bases; unmatched junction nucleotides: 3. The germline V gene encodes CDR1 LNHNV and CDR2 YYDKDF (reference sequence). The CDR3 region has the DNA TGTGCCACCAGCGGTGGGACTAGCGGAGATACGCAGTATTTT. Protein product: CATSGGTSGDTQYF.

This clone occurred a few times. The J gene is TRBJ2-7, the V gene TRBV13, with 7 bases fitting TRBD2. V was pared by 5 bases and J by 3 bases, with 10 bases of the junction left unmatched. The germline V gene has CDR1 PRHDT and CDR2 FYEKMQ (reference sequence). The CDR3 is made up of 15 amino acids. This CDR3 is CASSAERGTGYEQYF. For the CDR3, the DNA is TGTGCCAGCAGCGCAGAGCGGGGCACCGGCTACGAGCAGTACTTC.